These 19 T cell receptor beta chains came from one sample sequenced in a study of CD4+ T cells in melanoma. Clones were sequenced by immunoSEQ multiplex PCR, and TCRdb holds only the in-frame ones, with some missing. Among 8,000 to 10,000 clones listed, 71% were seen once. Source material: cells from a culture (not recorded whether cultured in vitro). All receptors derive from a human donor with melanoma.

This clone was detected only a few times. CDR3 nucleotide sequence: TGTGCCAGTAGTATCCCCAGGGGCCGACACTCCTACGAGCAGTACTTC. Residues: CASSIPRGRHSYEQYF. This rearrangement joins TRBV19 to TRBJ2-7, with D possibly being TRBD1 (6 bases). V was trimmed by 3 bases and J by 0 bases, leaving 15 bases between them. The CDR3 runs 16 residues. CDR1 is LNHDA and CDR2 is SQIVND in the germline V gene (reference sequence).

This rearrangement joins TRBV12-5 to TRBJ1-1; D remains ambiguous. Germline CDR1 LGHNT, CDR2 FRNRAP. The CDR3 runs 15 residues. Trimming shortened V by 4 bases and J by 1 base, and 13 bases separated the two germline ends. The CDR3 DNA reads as TGTGCTAGTGGTTCGGTAGCGGGCCAGAACACTGAAGCTTTCTTT. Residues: CASGSVAGQNTEAFF.

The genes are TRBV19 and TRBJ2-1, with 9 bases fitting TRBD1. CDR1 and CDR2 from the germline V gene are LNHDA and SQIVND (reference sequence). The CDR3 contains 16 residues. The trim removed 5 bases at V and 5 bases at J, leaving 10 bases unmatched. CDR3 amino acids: CASSSHRGRLDNEQFF. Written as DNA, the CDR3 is TGTGCCAGTAGTTCCCACAGGGGGCGCCTCGACAATGAGCAGTTCTTC.

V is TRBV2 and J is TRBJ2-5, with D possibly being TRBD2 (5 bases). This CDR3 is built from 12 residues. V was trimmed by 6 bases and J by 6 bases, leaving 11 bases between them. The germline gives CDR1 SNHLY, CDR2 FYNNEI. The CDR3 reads CASSEGSKTQYF. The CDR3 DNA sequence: TGTGCCAGCAGCGAGGGCTCTAAGACCCAGTACTTC.

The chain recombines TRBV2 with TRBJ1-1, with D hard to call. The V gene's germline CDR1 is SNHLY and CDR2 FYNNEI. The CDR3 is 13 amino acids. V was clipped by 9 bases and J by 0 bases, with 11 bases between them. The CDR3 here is CARHVVMNTEAFF. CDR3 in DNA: TGTGCCAGACATGTAGTAATGAACACTGAAGCTTTCTTT.

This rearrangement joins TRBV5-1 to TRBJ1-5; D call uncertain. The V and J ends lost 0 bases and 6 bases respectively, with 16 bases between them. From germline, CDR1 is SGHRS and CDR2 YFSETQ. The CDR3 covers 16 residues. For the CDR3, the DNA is TGCGCCAGCAGCTTGGTAGGACCCCCACGTCGTCAGCCCCAGCATTTT. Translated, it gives CASSLVGPPRRQPQHF.

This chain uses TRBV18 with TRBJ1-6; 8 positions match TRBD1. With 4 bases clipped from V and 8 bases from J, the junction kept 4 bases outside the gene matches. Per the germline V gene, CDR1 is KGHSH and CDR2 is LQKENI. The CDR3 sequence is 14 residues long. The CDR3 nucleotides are TGTGCCAGCTCACTGGACAGGGAACATTCACCCCTCCACTTT. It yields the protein CASSLDREHSPLHF.

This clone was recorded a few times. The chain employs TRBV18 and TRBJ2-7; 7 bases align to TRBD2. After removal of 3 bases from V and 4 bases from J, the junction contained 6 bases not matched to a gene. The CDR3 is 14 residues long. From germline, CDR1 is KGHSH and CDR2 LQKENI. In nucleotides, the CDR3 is TGTGCCAGCTCACCTAGGACTAGTAAGTACGAGCAGTACTTC. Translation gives CASSPRTSKYEQYF. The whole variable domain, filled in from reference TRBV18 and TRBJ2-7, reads NAGVMQNPRHLVRRRGQEARLRCSPMKGHSHVYWYRQLPEEGLKFMVYLQKENIIDESGMPKERFSAEFPKEGPSILRIQQVVRGDSAAYFCASSPRTSKYEQYFGPGTRLTVT.

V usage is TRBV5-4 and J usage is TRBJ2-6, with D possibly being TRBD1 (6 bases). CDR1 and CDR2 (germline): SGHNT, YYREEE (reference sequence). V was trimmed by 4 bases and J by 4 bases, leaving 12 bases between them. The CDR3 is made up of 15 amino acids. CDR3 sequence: CASSRRTAGANVLTF. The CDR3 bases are TGTGCCAGCAGCAGACGGACAGCCGGGGCCAACGTCCTGACTTTC. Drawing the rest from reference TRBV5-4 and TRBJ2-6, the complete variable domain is ETGVTQSPTHLIKTRGQQVTLRCSSQSGHNTVSWYQQALGQGPQFIFQYYREEENGRGNFPPRFSGLQFPNYSSELNVNALELDDSALYLCASSRRTAGANVLTFGAGSRLTVL.

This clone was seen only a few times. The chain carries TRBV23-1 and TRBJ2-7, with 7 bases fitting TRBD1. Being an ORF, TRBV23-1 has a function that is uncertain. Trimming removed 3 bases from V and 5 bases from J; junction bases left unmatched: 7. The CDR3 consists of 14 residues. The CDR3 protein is CASSHVQGFHEQYF. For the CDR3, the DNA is TGCGCCAGCAGTCATGTACAGGGGTTCCACGAGCAGTACTTC.

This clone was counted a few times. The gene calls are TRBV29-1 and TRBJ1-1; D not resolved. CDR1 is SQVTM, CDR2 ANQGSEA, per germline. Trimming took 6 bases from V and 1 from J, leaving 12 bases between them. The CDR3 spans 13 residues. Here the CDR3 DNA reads TGCAGCGTAAAACGGGCGGAGAACACTGAAGCTTTCTTT. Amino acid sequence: CSVKRAENTEAFF.

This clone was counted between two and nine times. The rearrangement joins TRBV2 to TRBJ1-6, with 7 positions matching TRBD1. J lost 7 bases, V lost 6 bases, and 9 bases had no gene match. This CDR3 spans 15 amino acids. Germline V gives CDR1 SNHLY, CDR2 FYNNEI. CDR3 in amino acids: CASREQGPRNSPLHF. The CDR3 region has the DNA TGTGCCAGCAGGGAACAGGGGCCGAGGAATTCACCCCTCCACTTT.

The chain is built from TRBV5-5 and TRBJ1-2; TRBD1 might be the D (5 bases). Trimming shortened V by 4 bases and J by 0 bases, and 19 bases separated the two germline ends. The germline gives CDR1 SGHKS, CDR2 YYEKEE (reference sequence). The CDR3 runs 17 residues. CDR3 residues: CASSAKPSGVANYGYTF. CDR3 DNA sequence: TGTGCCAGCAGCGCGAAACCCTCGGGGGTCGCTAACTATGGCTACACCTTC.

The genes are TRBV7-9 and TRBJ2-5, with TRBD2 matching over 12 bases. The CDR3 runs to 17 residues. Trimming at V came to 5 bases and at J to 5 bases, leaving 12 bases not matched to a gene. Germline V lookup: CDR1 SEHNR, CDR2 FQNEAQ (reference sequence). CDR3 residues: CASSPSRLAGERETQYF. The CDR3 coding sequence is TGTGCCAGCAGCCCGTCCAGACTAGCGGGGGAGCGGGAGACCCAGTACTTC.

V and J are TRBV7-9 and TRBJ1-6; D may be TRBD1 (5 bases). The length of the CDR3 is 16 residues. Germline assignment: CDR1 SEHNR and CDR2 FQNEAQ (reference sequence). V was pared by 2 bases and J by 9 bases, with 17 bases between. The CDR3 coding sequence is TGTGCCAGCAGCTTAAGCGGTCAGGGTGTACGTTCACCCCTCCACTTT. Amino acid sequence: CASSLSGQGVRSPLHF.

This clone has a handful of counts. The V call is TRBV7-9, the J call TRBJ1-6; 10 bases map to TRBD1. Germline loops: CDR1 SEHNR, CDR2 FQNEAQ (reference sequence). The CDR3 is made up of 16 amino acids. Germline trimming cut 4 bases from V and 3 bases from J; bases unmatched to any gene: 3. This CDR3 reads CASSSGQGFYNSPLHF. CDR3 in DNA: TGTGCCAGCAGCTCGGGACAGGGGTTCTATAATTCACCCCTCCACTTT.

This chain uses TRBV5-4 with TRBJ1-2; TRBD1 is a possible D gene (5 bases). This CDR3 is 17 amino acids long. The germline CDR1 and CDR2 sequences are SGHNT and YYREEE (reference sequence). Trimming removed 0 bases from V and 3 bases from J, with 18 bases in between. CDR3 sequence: CASSLAGGAEGHYGYTF. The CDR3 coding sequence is TGTGCCAGCAGCTTGGCCGGGGGTGCGGAGGGCCACTATGGCTACACCTTC.

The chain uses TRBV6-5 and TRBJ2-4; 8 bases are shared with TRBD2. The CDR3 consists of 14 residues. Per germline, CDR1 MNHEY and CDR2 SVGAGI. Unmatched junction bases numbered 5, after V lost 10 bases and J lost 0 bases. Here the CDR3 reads CATSGGGAKNIQYF. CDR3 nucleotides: TGTGCCACGTCGGGGGGGGGAGCCAAAAACATTCAGTACTTC.

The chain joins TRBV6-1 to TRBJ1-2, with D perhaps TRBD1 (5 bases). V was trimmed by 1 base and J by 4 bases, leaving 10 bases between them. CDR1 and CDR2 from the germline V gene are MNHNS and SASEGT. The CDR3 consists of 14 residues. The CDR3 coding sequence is TGTGCCAGCAGTGAAGGGGTGGGGGTCTATGGCTACACCTTC. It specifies CASSEGVGVYGYTF.